These T cell receptor beta chains were read from a single sample in a study of T cell repertoires in chronic hepatitis B. Clones were read by immunoSEQ multiplex PCR, and TCRdb kept only the in-frame ones, dropping some. The sample holds approximately 950 clones, 70% to 80% seen once. The specimen was total CD8+ T cells from PBMCs. The receptors were gathered from a human donor with chronic hepatitis B virus infection. CDR3s include the opening cysteine and the closing phenylalanine or tryptophan. A D gene is named only where the DNA matches it firmly. Part of the rows lack a size; the others show once, few, many or a class for expanded clones.

v_gene,d_gene,j_gene,abundance,CDR3nt,CDR3aa
TRBV9,TRBD2,TRBJ2-5,-,TGTGCCAGCAGCGTAGCTGGCGGGAGATACGAGACCCAGTACTTC,CASSVAGGRYETQYF
TRBV30,-,TRBJ2-1,-,TGTGCCTGGAATCAGGGGAGCTCCTACAATGAGCAGTTCTTC,CAWNQGSSYNEQFF
TRBV9,-,TRBJ2-7,-,TGTGCCAGCAGCAGCCCGAAGTCCTACGAGCAGTACTTC,CASSSPKSYEQYF
TRBV6-5,-,TRBJ2-5,-,TGTGCCAGCAGTTACCAGGCCCCCGGCGGAGAGACCCAGTACTTC,CASSYQAPGGETQYF
TRBV4-1,TRBD2,TRBJ2-3,-,TGCGCCAGCAGCCAGGGGACTAGCGGGTCCTCAGATACGCAGTATTTT,CASSQGTSGSSDTQYF
TRBV5-1,TRBD2,TRBJ2-3,few,TGCGCCAGCAGCTTGGGACTAGCGGGAGTGGGAACAGATACGCAGTATTTT,CASSLGLAGVGTDTQYF
TRBV6-1,-,TRBJ2-5,few,TGTGCCAGCAGTGAAACCGGGGACCCCTTAGTGCGGTACTTC,CASSETGDPLVRYF
TRBV27,TRBD2,TRBJ2-1,few,TGTGCCAGCAGTTTACTCGCTAGCGGGTGGGATGAGCAGTTCTTC,CASSLLASGWDEQFF
TRBV5-5,-,TRBJ2-5,-,TGTGCCAGCAGAGGCACCCCGGGTGGGGAGACCCAGTACTTC,CASRGTPGGETQYF
TRBV7-9,-,TRBJ2-1,-,TGTGCCAGCAGCTTACAGGAGACGGACTACCAGTTCTTC,CASSLQETDYQFF